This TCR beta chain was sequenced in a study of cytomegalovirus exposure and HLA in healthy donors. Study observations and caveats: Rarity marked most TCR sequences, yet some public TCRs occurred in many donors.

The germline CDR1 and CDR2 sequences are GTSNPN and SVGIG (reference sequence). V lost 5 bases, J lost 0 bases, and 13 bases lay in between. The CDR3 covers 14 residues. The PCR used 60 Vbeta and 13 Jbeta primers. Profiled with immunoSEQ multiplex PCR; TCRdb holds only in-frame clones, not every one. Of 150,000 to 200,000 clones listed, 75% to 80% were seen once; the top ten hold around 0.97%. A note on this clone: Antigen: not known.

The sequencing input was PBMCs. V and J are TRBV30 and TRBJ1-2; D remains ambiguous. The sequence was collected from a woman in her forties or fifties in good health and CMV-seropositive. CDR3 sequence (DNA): TGTGCCTGGGCCCCCCTGGGAGCTAACTATGGCTACACCTTC. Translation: CAWAPLGANYGYTF.